This TCR beta chain was observed in a study of T cell repertoires in cytomegalovirus infection. The wider study: Alongside well-studied HLA-B-restricted CMV epitopes, recently identified HLA-C-restricted CMV epitopes were also used. In public TCR beta signatures, there were indications of both CMV infection and matching HLA type.

Study-level points and caveats: The study identified carriers of CMV plus the relevant HLA from cumulative public TCR beta family frequency. Clonotypes of TCR beta that were HLA-C-restricted and CMV-specific dominated the ex vivo response.

This clonotype was found a few times. Its antigen is unknown. TCRdb reprocessed the reads with MiXCR, giving one entry per CDR3 protein. The repertoire holds about 700,000 distinct CDR3 sequences, with about 33% as singletons. There are 14 residues in the CDR3. Germline V gene data show CDR1 as MGHDK and CDR2 as SYGVNS. V lost 1 base and J 3 bases, leaving 9 bases between the germline ends. Material: cultured PBMCs, obtained from culture after CMV antigen stimulation. This chain uses TRBV25-1 with TRBJ2-5; no clear D gene. This TCR was recovered from a human donor in good health (CMV status not recorded). Some clones in this sample may be carry-over from other donors' samples. Here the CDR3 DNA reads TGTGCCAGCAGTGAATCTGGGGTTAAAGAGACCCAGTACTTC. It specifies CASSESGVKETQYF.